Listed below are T cell receptor beta chains from one sample, sequenced in a study of circulating and synovial CD4+ cells in juvenile arthritis. Using immunoSEQ multiplex PCR, the repertoire was profiled, and TCRdb retains in-frame clones only, with some absent. The data contain over 11,000 clones, 75% to 90% of them singletons. The sample taken for sequencing was CD4+ T cells from synovial fluid. Receptors were obtained from a human patient with juvenile idiopathic arthritis. Some clones in this sample may be carry-over from other donors' samples. Both conserved end residues are part of each CDR3. The D gene is left open where the match is weak. Clone size appears in some rows only: once, few, many, or a class for an expanded clone.

v_call: TRBV5-1
d_call: TRBD1
j_call: TRBJ1-5
clone_size: -
cdr3_aa: CASSFTGGNQPQHF
cdr3_nt: TGCGCCAGCAGCTTTACAGGGGGCAATCAGCCCCAGCATTTT

v_call: TRBV5-4
d_call: TRBD1
j_call: TRBJ1-2
clone_size: -
cdr3_aa: CASSPDRGRGYGYTF
cdr3_nt: TGTGCCAGCAGCCCGGACAGGGGTCGGGGCTATGGCTACACCTTC

v_call: TRBV6-1
d_call: -
j_call: TRBJ1-1
clone_size: -
cdr3_aa: CASSVSPADTEAFF
cdr3_nt: TGTGCCAGCAGTGTATCGCCTGCGGACACTGAAGCTTTCTTT

v_call: TRBV7-9
d_call: -
j_call: TRBJ1-2
clone_size: -
cdr3_aa: CASSSGTSGYGYTF
cdr3_nt: TGTGCCAGCAGCTCAGGGACTTCGGGCTATGGCTACACCTTC

v_call: TRBV6-1
d_call: -
j_call: TRBJ1-6
clone_size: -
cdr3_aa: CASTLSGQNNSPLHF
cdr3_nt: TGTGCCAGCACCTTAAGCGGGCAGAATAATTCACCCCTCCACTTT

v_call: TRBV7-9
d_call: TRBD1
j_call: TRBJ1-4
clone_size: -
cdr3_aa: CASSRDRDGKLFF
cdr3_nt: TGTGCCAGCAGCCGAGACAGGGACGGTAAACTGTTTTTT

v_call: TRBV6-1
d_call: -
j_call: TRBJ1-1
clone_size: -
cdr3_aa: CASSAMNTEAFF
cdr3_nt: TGTGCCAGCAGTGCCATGAACACTGAAGCTTTCTTT

v_call: TRBV7-9
d_call: TRBD2
j_call: TRBJ2-7
clone_size: -
cdr3_aa: CASSPGLAGKGAPYEQYF
cdr3_nt: TGTGCCAGCAGCCCGGGACTAGCGGGAAAAGGAGCCCCCTACGAGCAGTACTTC

v_call: TRBV7-2
d_call: -
j_call: TRBJ2-7
clone_size: -
cdr3_aa: CASSLRAGVQYEQYF
cdr3_nt: TGTGCCAGCAGCTTACGGGCAGGGGTACAGTACGAGCAGTACTTC

v_call: TRBV28
d_call: TRBD1
j_call: TRBJ1-2
clone_size: -
cdr3_aa: CASSLQGAYGYTF
cdr3_nt: TGTGCCAGCAGTTTACAGGGGGCATATGGCTACACCTTC

v_call: TRBV4-2
d_call: TRBD1
j_call: TRBJ2-7
clone_size: once
cdr3_aa: CASSQTHRGLTYEQYF
cdr3_nt: TGTGCCAGCAGCCAAACCCACAGGGGGCTGACCTACGAGCAGTACTTC

v_call: TRBV7-8
d_call: TRBD2
j_call: TRBJ2-1
clone_size: -
cdr3_aa: CASSPQALAGGRDEQFF
cdr3_nt: TGTGCCAGCAGCCCCCAGGCACTAGCGGGGGGGCGGGATGAGCAGTTCTTC

v_call: TRBV19
d_call: TRBD1
j_call: TRBJ1-2
clone_size: -
cdr3_aa: CASSETGVGYGYTF
cdr3_nt: TGTGCCAGTAGCGAGACAGGGGTTGGCTATGGCTACACCTTC

v_call: TRBV19
d_call: -
j_call: TRBJ1-1
clone_size: -
cdr3_aa: CASIQGSKAFF
cdr3_nt: TGTGCCAGTATTCAGGGTTCAAAAGCTTTCTTT

v_call: TRBV6-1
d_call: TRBD1
j_call: TRBJ1-2
clone_size: -
cdr3_aa: CASSEGGTGDFYGYTF
cdr3_nt: TGTGCCAGCAGTGAGGGGGGAACAGGGGACTTCTATGGCTACACCTTC

v_call: TRBV19
d_call: -
j_call: TRBJ1-1
clone_size: large
cdr3_aa: CASSIGQGPNTEAFF
cdr3_nt: TGTGCCAGTAGTATTGGTCAGGGTCCGAACACTGAAGCTTTCTTT

v_call: TRBV6-6
d_call: TRBD1
j_call: TRBJ1-1
clone_size: -
cdr3_aa: CASRTTGGERVEAFF
cdr3_nt: TGTGCCAGCAGAACAACAGGGGGCGAGAGGGTTGAAGCTTTCTTT

v_call: TRBV6-5
d_call: -
j_call: TRBJ1-5
clone_size: few
cdr3_aa: CASRLSTVSNQPQHF
cdr3_nt: TGTGCCAGCAGACTCTCGACAGTTAGCAATCAGCCCCAGCATTTT

v_call: TRBV28
d_call: TRBD1
j_call: TRBJ2-7
clone_size: -
cdr3_aa: CASSLPTGALYEQYF
cdr3_nt: TGTGCCAGCAGTTTACCGACAGGGGCACTCTACGAGCAGTACTTC

v_call: TRBV5-6
d_call: TRBD1
j_call: TRBJ1-1
clone_size: -
cdr3_aa: CASREDRGLRMNTEAFF
cdr3_nt: TGTGCCAGCAGGGAGGACAGGGGCCTAAGAATGAACACTGAAGCTTTCTTT

v_call: TRBV28
d_call: -
j_call: TRBJ2-4
clone_size: once
cdr3_aa: CASSPLAYGRGKNIQYF
cdr3_nt: TGTGCCAGCAGCCCCCTAGCTTACGGGAGAGGCAAAAACATTCAGTACTTC

v_call: TRBV27
d_call: TRBD1
j_call: TRBJ1-2
clone_size: -
cdr3_aa: CASSSTGGARYGYTF
cdr3_nt: TGTGCCAGCAGTTCTACAGGGGGCGCCCGCTATGGCTACACCTTC

v_call: TRBV2
d_call: -
j_call: TRBJ2-1
clone_size: -
cdr3_aa: CASSVEGNNEQFF
cdr3_nt: TGTGCCAGCAGTGTGGAGGGTAACAATGAGCAGTTCTTC

v_call: TRBV29-1
d_call: TRBD1
j_call: TRBJ2-5
clone_size: -
cdr3_aa: CSVGTGWKQETQYF
cdr3_nt: TGCAGCGTGGGGACAGGGTGGAAACAAGAGACCCAGTACTTC

v_call: TRBV7-7
d_call: TRBD2
j_call: TRBJ2-3
clone_size: -
cdr3_aa: CASSRLAGDTDTQYF
cdr3_nt: TGTGCTAGCAGCAGACTAGCGGGGGACACAGATACGCAGTATTTT

v_call: TRBV30
d_call: -
j_call: TRBJ1-1
clone_size: -
cdr3_aa: CARRSNTEAFF
cdr3_nt: TGTGCCAGGAGGTCTAACACTGAAGCTTTCTTT

v_call: TRBV30
d_call: TRBD1
j_call: TRBJ1-4
clone_size: -
cdr3_aa: CAWSARTGDEKLFF
cdr3_nt: TGTGCCTGGAGTGCCCGGACAGGGGATGAAAAACTGTTTTTT

v_call: TRBV5-1
d_call: TRBD1
j_call: TRBJ2-7
clone_size: -
cdr3_aa: CASTWTGEDSYEQYF
cdr3_nt: TGCGCCAGCACCTGGACAGGGGAGGACTCCTACGAGCAGTACTTC

v_call: TRBV11-2
d_call: TRBD1
j_call: TRBJ1-6
clone_size: -
cdr3_aa: CASSWGTGTGGSPLHF
cdr3_nt: TGTGCCAGCAGCTGGGGAACCGGGACAGGGGGTTCACCCCTCCACTTT

v_call: TRBV1
d_call: -
j_call: TRBJ1-6
clone_size: -
cdr3_aa: CTSSQDLCPRNSPLHF
cdr3_nt: TGCACCAGCAGCCAAGATCTGTGCCCCAGGAATTCACCCCTCCACTTT

v_call: TRBV7-8
d_call: TRBD2
j_call: TRBJ2-1
clone_size: once
cdr3_aa: CASSLGLAGTYNEQFF
cdr3_nt: TGTGCCAGCAGCTTAGGACTAGCGGGGACCTACAATGAGCAGTTCTTC

v_call: TRBV15
d_call: TRBD1
j_call: TRBJ1-2
clone_size: -
cdr3_aa: CATSRDGQGTYGYTF
cdr3_nt: TGTGCCACCAGCAGAGATGGACAGGGGACCTATGGCTACACCTTC

v_call: TRBV30
d_call: TRBD2
j_call: TRBJ2-7
clone_size: -
cdr3_aa: CAWRQPSGQSYEQYF
cdr3_nt: TGTGCCTGGAGACAACCTAGCGGCCAGTCCTACGAGCAGTACTTC

v_call: TRBV29-1
d_call: -
j_call: TRBJ2-4
clone_size: -
cdr3_aa: CSVVDLAKNIQYF
cdr3_nt: TGCAGCGTTGTTGACTTAGCCAAAAACATTCAGTACTTC

v_call: TRBV4-3
d_call: -
j_call: TRBJ1-2
clone_size: -
cdr3_aa: CASSHSTGDYGYTF
cdr3_nt: TGCGCCAGCAGCCATTCGACAGGAGACTATGGCTACACCTTC

v_call: TRBV20-1
d_call: -
j_call: TRBJ2-7
clone_size: -
cdr3_aa: CSARGAGEQYF
cdr3_nt: TGCAGTGCTAGGGGGGCGGGCGAGCAGTACTTC

v_call: TRBV30
d_call: TRBD2
j_call: TRBJ2-1
clone_size: -
cdr3_aa: CAWSETSGSAENEQFF
cdr3_nt: TGTGCCTGGAGTGAGACTAGCGGGAGTGCGGAGAATGAGCAGTTCTTC